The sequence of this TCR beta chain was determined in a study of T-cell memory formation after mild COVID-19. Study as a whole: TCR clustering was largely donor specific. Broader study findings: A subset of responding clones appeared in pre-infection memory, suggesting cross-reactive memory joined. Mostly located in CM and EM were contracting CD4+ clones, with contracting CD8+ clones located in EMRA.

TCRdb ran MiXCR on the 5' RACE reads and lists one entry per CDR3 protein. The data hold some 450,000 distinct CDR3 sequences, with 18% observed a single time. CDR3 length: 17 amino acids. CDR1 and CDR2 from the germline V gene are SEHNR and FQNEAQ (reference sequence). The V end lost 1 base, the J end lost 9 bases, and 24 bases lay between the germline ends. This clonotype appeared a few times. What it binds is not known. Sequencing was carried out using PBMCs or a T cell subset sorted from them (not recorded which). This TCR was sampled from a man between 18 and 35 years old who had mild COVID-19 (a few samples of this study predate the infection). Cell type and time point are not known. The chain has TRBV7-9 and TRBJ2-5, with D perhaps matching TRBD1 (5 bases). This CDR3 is CASSLGPPGPPEGAQYF. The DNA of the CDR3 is TGTGCCAGCAGCTTAGGTCCCCCAGGGCCCCCCGAAGGGGCCCAGTACTTC.